These 20 T cell receptor beta chains were sequenced from one sample in a study of blood T cell repertoires in COVID-19. This table comes from immunoSEQ multiplex PCR, and its TCRdb copy is limited to in-frame clones, with some not included. In the table there are 120,000 or so clones, approximately 85% of which are singletons. Source material: peripheral blood. These receptors were collected from a woman at least 80 years old with acute or convalescent COVID-19.

V usage is TRBV28 and J usage is TRBJ1-2, with D perhaps matching TRBD1 (5 bases). Trimming removed 5 bases at V and 8 bases at J, with 18 bases between. The CDR3 contains 14 residues. The germline V gene encodes CDR1 MDHEN and CDR2 SYDVKM. The CDR3 sequence is CASSGGRGSSGYTF. Here the CDR3 DNA reads TGTGCCAGCAGTGGGGGGAGGGGATCGAGCGGCTACACCTTC.

V is TRBV10-3 and J is TRBJ1-1, with a possible D match to TRBD1 (6 bases). This CDR3 comprises 15 residues. Germline V gene sequence: CDR1 ENHRY, CDR2 SYGVKD. V was trimmed by 7 bases and J by 5 bases, leaving 20 bases between them. The CDR3 DNA is TGTGCCATCAAAGGGGTCAGGTCGGACAGAACTGAAGCTTTCTTT. It is translated as CAIKGVRSDRTEAFF.

The chain combines TRBV6-6 with TRBJ2-1; no definite D call. Germline assignment: CDR1 MNHNY and CDR2 SVGAGI (reference sequence). The germline V and J ends were trimmed by 6 bases and 6 bases, with 6 bases remaining between them. The CDR3 loop spans 11 amino acids. DNA of the CDR3: TGTGCCAGCAGCCAACTCAATGAGCAGTTCTTC. It encodes CASSQLNEQFF.

This clone has just a few counts. V and J are TRBV6-2 or TRBV6-3 and TRBJ2-7, with TRBD1 as a possible D gene (6 bases). The V gene's germline CDR1 is MNHEY and CDR2 SVGEGT. V lost 3 bases, J lost 1 base, and 7 bases lay in between. There are 13 residues in the CDR3. CDR3 amino acids: CASSYRGSYEQYV. In DNA form, the CDR3 reads TGTGCCAGCAGTTATAGGGGGTCCTACGAGCAGTACGTC.

The chain uses TRBV3-1 (or the pseudogene TRBV3-2) and TRBJ2-1; maybe TRBD1 (6 bases). V was shortened by 6 bases and J by 9 bases, with 15 bases between the two germline ends. The CDR3 has 13 amino acids. CDR1 and CDR2 (germline): LGHDT, YNNKEL (reference sequence). The CDR3 protein is CASRLQGSGEQFF. CDR3 DNA sequence: TGTGCCAGCAGACTACAGGGTTCGGGTGAGCAGTTCTTC.

The chain joins TRBV6-5 to TRBJ1-2; 8 nucleotides match TRBD1. Germline V gives CDR1 MNHEY, CDR2 SVGAGI. V shed 5 bases, J shed 7 bases, and the junction held 3 bases outside the gene matches. This CDR3 is built from 12 residues. Here the CDR3 DNA reads TGTGCCAGCAGTCGAACAGGGGGTGGCTACACCTTC. Translating it yields CASSRTGGGYTF.

This chain links TRBV7-2 with TRBJ1-1; 7 nucleotides align to TRBD1. V dropped 5 bases and J dropped 0; count of bases not matched to a gene: 6. The CDR3 has 15 amino acids. Germline V gene lookup returns CDR1 SGHTA and CDR2 FQGNSA. The CDR3 sequence: CASSPRQGMNTEAFF. The CDR3 DNA sequence: TGTGCCAGCAGCCCCCGACAGGGAATGAACACTGAAGCTTTCTTT.

The chain has TRBV7-3 and TRBJ1-1; TRBD1 agrees at 7 bases. The CDR3 spans 14 residues. Losses at the gene ends were 5 bases for V and 3 bases for J; bases not matched to a gene: 6. Germline V gives CDR1 SGHTA, CDR2 FQGTGA. This CDR3 reads CASSLTGSDTEAFF. The CDR3 nucleotides are TGTGCCAGCAGCCTGACAGGGAGTGACACTGAAGCTTTCTTT.

The gene calls are TRBV5-4 and TRBJ2-6, with 9 bases fitting TRBD1. CDR3 length: 19 residues. V lost 4 bases, J lost 1 base, and 12 bases stayed unmatched. Germline loops: CDR1 SGHNT, CDR2 YYREEE (reference sequence). CDR3 sequence: CASSTGGGTGWSGANVLTF. Written as DNA, the CDR3 is TGTGCCAGCAGCACAGGAGGTGGGACAGGGTGGTCTGGGGCCAACGTCCTGACTTTC. Looking up the rest from reference TRBV5-4 and TRBJ2-6 gives the full variable domain: ETGVTQSPTHLIKTRGQQVTLRCSSQSGHNTVSWYQQALGQGPQFIFQYYREEENGRGNFPPRFSGLQFPNYSSELNVNALELDDSALYLCASSTGGGTGWSGANVLTFGAGSRLTVL.

The chain has TRBV25-1 and TRBJ1-6; tentative D call: TRBD1 (6 bases). The CDR3 runs 13 residues. Germline V lookup: CDR1 MGHDK, CDR2 SYGVNS. V was cut by 5 bases and J by 8 bases, with 10 bases left in between. The CDR3 DNA reads as TGTGCCAGCAGTCGAGGGGGGGATTCACCCCTCCACTTT. Translating it yields CASSRGGDSPLHF. The whole variable domain, filled in from reference TRBV25-1 and TRBJ1-6, reads EADIYQTPRYLVIGTGKKITLECSQTMGHDKMYWYQQDPGMELHLIHYSYGVNSTEKGDLSSESTVSRIRTEHFPLTLESARPSHTSQYLCASSRGGDSPLHFGNGTRLTVT.

The V and J genes are TRBV6-6 and TRBJ1-5; D is unclear. Trimming pared 2 bases from V and 5 bases from J, leaving 7 bases between. CDR1 MNHNY and CDR2 SVGAGI come from the germline V gene (reference sequence). The CDR3 has 13 amino acids. CDR3 coding DNA: TGTGCCAGCAGTTACCAGGATTATCAGCCCCAGCATTTT. Protein product: CASSYQDYQPQHF.

V and J are TRBV3-1 (or the pseudogene TRBV3-2) and TRBJ2-7; the match to TRBD2 covers 9 bases. The J segment lost 4 bases and the V segment lost 1 base, leaving 20 bases of the junction unmatched. From germline, CDR1 is LGHDT and CDR2 YNNKEL (reference sequence). This CDR3 is 20 amino acids long. The CDR3 loop is CASSQGDHSLASGEIYEQYF. CDR3 in DNA: TGTGCCAGCAGCCAAGGGGACCACAGCCTGGCTAGCGGGGAAATTTACGAGCAGTACTTC.

The sample holds one count of this clone. The rearrangement uses TRBV9 and TRBJ1-1; D is undetermined. Germline CDR1 and CDR2: SGDLS and YYNGEE. The CDR3 has 13 residues. V was shortened by 0 bases and J by 7 bases, with 10 bases between the two germline ends. Here the CDR3 DNA reads TGTGCCAGCAGCGTAGTGACACAATATGAAGCTTTCTTT. Translated: CASSVVTQYEAFF.

The chain recombines TRBV12-5 with TRBJ1-2; 9 bases agree with TRBD1. The CDR3 loop spans 15 amino acids. Germline loops: CDR1 LGHNT, CDR2 FRNRAP. V lost 4 bases and J lost 5; bases outside the gene matches: 8. CDR3 sequence: CASGSGTGSPYGYTF. CDR3 sequence (DNA): TGTGCTAGTGGTTCCGGGACAGGGAGCCCGTATGGCTACACCTTC.

This rearrangement joins TRBV9 to TRBJ2-5, with D possibly matching TRBD2 (5 bases). In germline, CDR1 is SGDLS, CDR2 YYNGEE. V was trimmed by 3 bases and J by 3 bases, leaving 9 bases between them. The CDR3 covers 13 residues. DNA of the CDR3: TGTGCCAGCAGCGCGCCCGGGGAAGAGACCCAGTACTTC. Protein sequence: CASSAPGEETQYF.

The chain uses TRBV12-3 or TRBV12-4 and TRBJ2-7; 7 nucleotides align to TRBD2. The CDR3 loop spans 13 amino acids. The V segment lost 6 bases and the J segment 5 bases; nucleotides outside the gene matches: 7. CDR3 protein: CASRPSGIHEQYF. The CDR3 DNA is TGTGCCAGCAGGCCCAGCGGGATTCACGAGCAGTACTTC.

This chain joins TRBV11-3 and TRBJ2-3; D gene unclear. In germline, CDR1 is SGHNT, CDR2 YENEEA. The CDR3 totals 14 residues. Trimming left V 2 bases short and J 4 bases short, with 10 bases between. This CDR3 reads CASSLLSVSDTQYF. The CDR3 DNA reads as TGTGCCAGCAGCTTACTCTCGGTCTCAGATACGCAGTATTTT.

The rearrangement joins TRBV7-3 to TRBJ2-6, with D unresolved. Trimming removed 5 bases from V and 2 bases from J, with 7 bases in between. This CDR3 comprises 14 residues. Germline values: CDR1 SGHTA, CDR2 FQGTGA. This chain's CDR3 is CASSVEPGANVLTF. The CDR3, as DNA: TGTGCCAGCAGCGTAGAACCTGGGGCCAACGTCCTGACTTTC. Filled out from reference TRBV7-3 and TRBJ2-6, the complete variable domain reads GAGVSQTPSNKVTEKGKYVELRCDPISGHTALYWYRQSLGQGPEFLIYFQGTGAADDSGLPNDRFFAVRPEGSVSTLKIQRTERGDSAVYLCASSVEPGANVLTFGAGSRLTVL.

The chain couples TRBV5-1 to TRBJ1-6, with 7 bases that match TRBD1. Germline V CDR1 and CDR2: SGHRS, YFSETQ. With 1 base clipped from V and 10 bases from J, the junction kept 8 bases outside the gene matches. There are 15 residues in the CDR3. The CDR3 here is CASSLLEGGGSPLHF. The CDR3 nucleotides read TGCGCCAGCAGCTTGTTAGAAGGGGGCGGGTCACCCCTCCACTTT.

The chain carries TRBV9 and TRBJ1-2; 7 bases are shared with TRBD1. The germline CDR1 and CDR2 sequences are SGDLS and YYNGEE. The trim removed 4 bases at V and 3 bases at J, leaving 15 bases unmatched. The CDR3 contains 17 residues. The CDR3 protein is CASSPREGALRYYGYTF. The CDR3 DNA is TGTGCCAGCAGCCCCCGGGAGGGGGCACTTCGTTACTATGGCTACACCTTC.